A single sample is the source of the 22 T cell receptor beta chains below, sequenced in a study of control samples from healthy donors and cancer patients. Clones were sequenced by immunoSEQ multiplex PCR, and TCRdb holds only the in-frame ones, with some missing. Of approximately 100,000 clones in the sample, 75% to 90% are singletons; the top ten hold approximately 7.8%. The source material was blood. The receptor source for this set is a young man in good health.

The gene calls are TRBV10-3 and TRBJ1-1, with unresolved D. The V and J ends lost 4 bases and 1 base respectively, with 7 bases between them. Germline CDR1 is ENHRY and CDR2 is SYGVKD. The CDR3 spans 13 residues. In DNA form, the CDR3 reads TGTGCCATCAGTGGGGGAACGAACACTGAAGCTTTCTTT. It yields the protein CAISGGTNTEAFF.

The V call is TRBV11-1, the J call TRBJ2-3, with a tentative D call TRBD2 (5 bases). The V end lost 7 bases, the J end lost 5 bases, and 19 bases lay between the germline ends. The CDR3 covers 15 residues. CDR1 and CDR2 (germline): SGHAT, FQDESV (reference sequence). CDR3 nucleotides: TGTGCCAGCAACAAAGACCCGGCCCGGGGAGATACGCAGTATTTT. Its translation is CASNKDPARGDTQYF.

CDR3 region: CASIGPPGTYNEQFF. The CDR3, as DNA: TGTGCCAGCATAGGCCCGCCGGGTACCTACAATGAGCAGTTCTTC. This chain links TRBV7-2 with TRBJ2-1; D gene ambiguous. This CDR3 region has 15 residues. The V end was cut by 7 bases, the J end by 2 bases, with 15 bases between. Germline V gives CDR1 SGHTA, CDR2 FQGNSA.

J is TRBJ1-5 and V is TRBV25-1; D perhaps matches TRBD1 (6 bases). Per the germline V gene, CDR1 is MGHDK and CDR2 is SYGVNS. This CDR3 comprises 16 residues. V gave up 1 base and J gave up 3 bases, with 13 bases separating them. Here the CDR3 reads CASSESGGPFNQPQHF. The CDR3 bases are TGTGCCAGCAGTGAATCCGGGGGGCCATTCAATCAGCCCCAGCATTTT.

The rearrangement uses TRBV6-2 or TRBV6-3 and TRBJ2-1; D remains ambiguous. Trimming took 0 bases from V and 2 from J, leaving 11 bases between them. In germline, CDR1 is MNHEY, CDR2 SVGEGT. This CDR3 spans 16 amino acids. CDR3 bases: TGTGCCAGCAGTTACTCGACGTTCCGGGCCTACAATGAGCAGTTCTTC. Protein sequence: CASSYSTFRAYNEQFF.

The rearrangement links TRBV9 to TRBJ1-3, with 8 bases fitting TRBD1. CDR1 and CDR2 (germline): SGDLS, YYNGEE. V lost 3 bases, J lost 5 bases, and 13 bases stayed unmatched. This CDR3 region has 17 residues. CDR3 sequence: CASSDLPGGTGRNTIYF. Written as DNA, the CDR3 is TGTGCCAGCAGCGATCTCCCCGGCGGGACAGGCCGAAACACCATATATTTT.

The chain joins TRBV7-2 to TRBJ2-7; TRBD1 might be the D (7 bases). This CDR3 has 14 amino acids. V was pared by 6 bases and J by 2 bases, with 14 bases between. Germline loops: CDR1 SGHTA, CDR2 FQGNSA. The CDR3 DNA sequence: TGTGCCAGCAGTTTTACAGGGGAGGCCTACGAGCAGTACTTC. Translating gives CASSFTGEAYEQYF.

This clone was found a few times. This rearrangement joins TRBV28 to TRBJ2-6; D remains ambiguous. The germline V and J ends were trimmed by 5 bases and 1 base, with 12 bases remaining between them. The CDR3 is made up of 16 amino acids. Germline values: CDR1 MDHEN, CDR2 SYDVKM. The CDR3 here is CASSPPVLSGANVLTF. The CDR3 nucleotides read TGTGCCAGCAGTCCCCCAGTTTTGTCTGGGGCCAACGTCCTGACTTTC.

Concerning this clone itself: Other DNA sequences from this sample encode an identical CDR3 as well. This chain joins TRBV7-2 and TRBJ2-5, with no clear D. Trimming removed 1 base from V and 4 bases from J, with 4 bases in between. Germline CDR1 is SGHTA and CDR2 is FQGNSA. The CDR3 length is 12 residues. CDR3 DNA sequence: TGTGCCAGCAGCTTAGTGGGAGAGACCCAGTACTTC. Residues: CASSLVGETQYF. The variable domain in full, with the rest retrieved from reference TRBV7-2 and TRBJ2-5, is GAGVSQSPSNKVTEKGKDVELRCDPISGHTALYWYRQSLGQGLEFLIYFQGNSAPDKSGLPSDRFSAERTGGSVSTLTIQRTQQEDSAVYLCASSLVGETQYFGPGTRLLVL.

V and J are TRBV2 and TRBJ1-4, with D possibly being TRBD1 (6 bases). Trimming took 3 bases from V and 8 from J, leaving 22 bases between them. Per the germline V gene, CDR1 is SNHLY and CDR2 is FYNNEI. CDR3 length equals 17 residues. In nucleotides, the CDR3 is TGTGCCAGCAGTGATCCTTCGATGCAGGGGAAGGAAGAAAAACTGTTTTTT. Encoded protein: CASSDPSMQGKEEKLFF.

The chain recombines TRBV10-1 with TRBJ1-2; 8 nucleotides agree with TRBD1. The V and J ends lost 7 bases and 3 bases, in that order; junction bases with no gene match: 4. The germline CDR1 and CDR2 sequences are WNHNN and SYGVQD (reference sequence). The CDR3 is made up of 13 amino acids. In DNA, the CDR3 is TGCGCCAGCATCCCGGACAGGGACTATGGCTACACCTTC. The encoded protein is CASIPDRDYGYTF.

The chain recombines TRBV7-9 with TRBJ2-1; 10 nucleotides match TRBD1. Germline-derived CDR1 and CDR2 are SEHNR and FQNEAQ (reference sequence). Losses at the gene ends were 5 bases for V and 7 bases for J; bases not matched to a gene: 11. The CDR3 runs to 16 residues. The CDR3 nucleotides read TGTGCCAGCAGCGAAAGCCGAGCGGGACAGGGGAATGAGCAGTTCTTC. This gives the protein CASSESRAGQGNEQFF.

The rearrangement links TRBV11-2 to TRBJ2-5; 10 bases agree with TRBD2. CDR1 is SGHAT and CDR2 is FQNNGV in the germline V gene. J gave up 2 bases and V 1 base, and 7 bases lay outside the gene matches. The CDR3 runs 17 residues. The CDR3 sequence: CASSLGLAGAFQETQYF. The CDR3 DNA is TGTGCCAGCAGCTTAGGGCTAGCGGGGGCCTTTCAAGAGACCCAGTACTTC.

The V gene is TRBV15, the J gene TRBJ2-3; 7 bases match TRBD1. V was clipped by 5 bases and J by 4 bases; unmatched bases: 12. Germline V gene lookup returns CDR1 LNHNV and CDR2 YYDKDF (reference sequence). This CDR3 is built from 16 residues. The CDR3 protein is CATSHGDSARPDTQYF. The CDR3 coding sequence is TGTGCCACCAGCCACGGGGACAGCGCGCGTCCAGATACGCAGTATTTT.

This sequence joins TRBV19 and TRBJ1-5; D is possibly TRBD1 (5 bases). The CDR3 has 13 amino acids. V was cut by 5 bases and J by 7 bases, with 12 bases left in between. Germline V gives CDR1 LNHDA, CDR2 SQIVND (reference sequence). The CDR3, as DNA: TGTGCCAGTAGTGGGGCCGAGGGGCAGCCCCAGCATTTT. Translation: CASSGAEGQPQHF. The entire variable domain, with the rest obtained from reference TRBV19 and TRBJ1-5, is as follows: DGGITQSPKYLFRKEGQNVTLSCEQNLNHDAMYWYRQDPGQGLRLIYYSQIVNDFQKGDIAEGYSVSREKKESFPLTVTSAQKNPTAFYLCASSGAEGQPQHFGDGTRLSIL.

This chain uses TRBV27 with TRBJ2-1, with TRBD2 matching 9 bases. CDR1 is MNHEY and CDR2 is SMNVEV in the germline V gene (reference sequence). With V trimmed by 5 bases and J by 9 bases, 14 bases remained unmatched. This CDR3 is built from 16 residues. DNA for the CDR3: TGTGCCAGCAGTGGCGGGGGGGGAGGTCCTGTGGGTGAGCAGTTCTTC. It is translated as CASSGGGGGPVGEQFF.

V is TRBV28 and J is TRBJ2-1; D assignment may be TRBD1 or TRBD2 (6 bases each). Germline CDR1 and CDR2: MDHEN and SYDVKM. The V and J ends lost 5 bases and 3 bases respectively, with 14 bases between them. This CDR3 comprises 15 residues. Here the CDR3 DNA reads TGTGCCAGCAGTCTAGGGGGGACTCTCTACAATGAGCAGTTCTTC. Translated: CASSLGGTLYNEQFF.

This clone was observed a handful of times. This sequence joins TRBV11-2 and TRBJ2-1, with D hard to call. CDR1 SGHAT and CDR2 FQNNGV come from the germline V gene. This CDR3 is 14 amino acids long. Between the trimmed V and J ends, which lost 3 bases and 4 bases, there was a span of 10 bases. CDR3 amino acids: CASSFPAGYNEQFF. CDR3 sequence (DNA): TGTGCCAGCAGCTTCCCCGCCGGATACAATGAGCAGTTCTTC.

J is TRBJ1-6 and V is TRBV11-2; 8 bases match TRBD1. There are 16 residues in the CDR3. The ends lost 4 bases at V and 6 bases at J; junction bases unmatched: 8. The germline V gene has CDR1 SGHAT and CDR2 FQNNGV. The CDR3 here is CASSYLPGGGNSPLHF. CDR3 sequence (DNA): TGTGCCAGCAGCTATCTCCCAGGGGGCGGTAATTCACCCCTCCACTTT.

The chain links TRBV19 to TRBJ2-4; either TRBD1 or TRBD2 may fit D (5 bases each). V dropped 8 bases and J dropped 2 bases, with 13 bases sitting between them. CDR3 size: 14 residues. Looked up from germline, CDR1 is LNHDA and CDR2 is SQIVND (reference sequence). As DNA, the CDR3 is TGTGCCAGTCGGGACGTAGGATCCAAAAACATTCAGTACTTC. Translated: CASRDVGSKNIQYF.

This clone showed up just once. CDR3 residues: CASSLTGGNYNEQFF. The CDR3 nucleotides are TGTGCCAGCAGCTTAACCGGGGGCAACTACAATGAGCAGTTCTTC. This sequence joins TRBV7-9 and TRBJ2-1; either TRBD1 or TRBD2 may fit D (6 bases each). The CDR3 spans 15 residues. V lost 2 bases, J lost 3 bases, and 11 bases lay in between. The V gene's germline CDR1 is SEHNR and CDR2 FQNEAQ (reference sequence).

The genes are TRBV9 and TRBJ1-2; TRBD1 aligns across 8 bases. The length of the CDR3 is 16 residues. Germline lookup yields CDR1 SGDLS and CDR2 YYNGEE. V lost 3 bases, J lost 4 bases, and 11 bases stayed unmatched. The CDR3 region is CASSEDSGGDGYGYTF. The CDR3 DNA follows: TGTGCCAGCAGCGAAGACTCAGGGGGCGACGGCTATGGCTACACCTTC.